This entry is about one T cell receptor (beta chain). What it binds is unknown. The sample comes from a study of CD8 T cells in Susac syndrome. The CDR3 extends over 15 amino acids. Between the trimmed V and J ends, which lost 1 base and 3 bases, there was a span of 11 bases. CDR1 and CDR2 from the germline V gene are SGHDN and FVKESK. Study outcomes and limitations: Only a relatively small number of individuals were included in the TCR sequencing and HLA analysis.

Reverse transcription used roughly 0.45 to 1 ug RNA and random hexamers. TCR beta CDR3 was amplified by immunoSEQ covering 54 Vbeta and 13 Jbeta. MiXCR was run by TCRdb on the immunoSEQ multiplex PCR reads, yielding one entry per CDR3 protein. The sample has 180,000 or so distinct CDR3 sequences; about 94% are singletons. This sequence joins TRBV14 and TRBJ2-3; D possibly corresponds to TRBD1 (6 bases). This sequence originates from a human donor in good health. Sequenced: CD4+ T cells from PBMCs. The CDR3 here is CASSQAGAGTDTQYF. CDR3 coding DNA: TGTGCCAGCAGCCAAGCAGGGGCAGGGACAGATACGCAGTATTTT.